What follows is one T cell receptor (beta chain) and its context. This sample was taken from a study of OX40 agonist ivuxolimab in advanced cancers. TCRdb's table, derived via immunoSEQ multiplex PCR, lists solely in-frame clones and lacks some. The sample records 77,000 or so clones, about 90% being singletons. The sequence was collected from an adult with an advanced solid tumor such as melanoma, head and neck, liver or kidney cancer. The specimen was CD4+ or CD8+ T cells sorted from blood, collected in a trial of the OX40 agonist ivuxolimab.

In nucleotides, the CDR3 is TGTGCCTGGAGTGTGGGCTCCGGAGGGGAAAAACTGTTTTTT. This translates into CAWSVGSGGEKLFF. This chain uses TRBV30 with TRBJ1-4; D not resolved. Germline V CDR1 and CDR2: GTSNPN, SVGIG (reference sequence). The V gene lost 0 bases and the J gene lost 8 bases, with 13 bases spanning the gap. This CDR3 comprises 14 residues.